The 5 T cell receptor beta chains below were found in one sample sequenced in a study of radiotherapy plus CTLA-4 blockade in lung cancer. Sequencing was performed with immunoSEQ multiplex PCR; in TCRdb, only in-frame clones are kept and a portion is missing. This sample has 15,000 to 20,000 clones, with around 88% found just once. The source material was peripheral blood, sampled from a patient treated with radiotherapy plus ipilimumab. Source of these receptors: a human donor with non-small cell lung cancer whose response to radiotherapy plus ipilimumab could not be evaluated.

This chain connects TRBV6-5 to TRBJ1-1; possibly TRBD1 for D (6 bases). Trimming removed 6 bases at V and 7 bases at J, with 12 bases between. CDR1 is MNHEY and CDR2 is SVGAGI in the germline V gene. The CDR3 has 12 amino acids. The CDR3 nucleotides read TGTGCCAGCAGGTATACAGGGAATGAAGCTTTCTTT. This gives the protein CASRYTGNEAFF.

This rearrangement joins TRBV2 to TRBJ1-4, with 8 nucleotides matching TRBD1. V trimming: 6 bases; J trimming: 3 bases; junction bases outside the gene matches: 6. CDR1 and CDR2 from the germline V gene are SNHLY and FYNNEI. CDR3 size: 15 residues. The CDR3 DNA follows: TGTGCCAGCAGCCCGACAGGGGCGGCTAATGAAAAACTGTTTTTT. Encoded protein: CASSPTGAANEKLFF. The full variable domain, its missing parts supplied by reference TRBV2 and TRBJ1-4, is EPEVTQTPSHQVTQMGQEVILRCVPISNHLYFYWYRQILGQKVEFLVSFYNNEISEKSEIFDDQFSVERPDGSNFTLKIRSTKLEDSAMYFCASSPTGAANEKLFFGSGTQLSVL.

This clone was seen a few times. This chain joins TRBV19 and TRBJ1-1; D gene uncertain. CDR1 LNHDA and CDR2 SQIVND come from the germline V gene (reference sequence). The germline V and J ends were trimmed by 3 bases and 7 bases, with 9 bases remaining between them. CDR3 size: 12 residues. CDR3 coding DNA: TGTGCCAGTAGTATTTCGGCGGGTGAAGCTTTCTTT. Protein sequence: CASSISAGEAFF.

This CDR3 reads CASAYGAPGEKLFF. The DNA for the CDR3 is TGCGCCAGCGCCTATGGGGCCCCGGGTGAAAAACTGTTTTTT. The chain employs TRBV5-1 and TRBJ1-4; TRBD1 is a possible D gene (5 bases). CDR1 and CDR2 from the germline V gene are SGHRS and YFSETQ. The CDR3 loop spans 14 amino acids. V lost 7 bases to trimming and J lost 7 bases, with 17 bases between them.

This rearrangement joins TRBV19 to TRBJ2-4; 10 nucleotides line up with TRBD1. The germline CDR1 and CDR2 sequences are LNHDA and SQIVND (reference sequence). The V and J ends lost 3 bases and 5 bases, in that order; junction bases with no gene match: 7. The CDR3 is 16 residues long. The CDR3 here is CASSIGGGTGENIQYF. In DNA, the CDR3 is TGTGCCAGTAGTATCGGGGGGGGGACAGGGGAAAACATTCAGTACTTC.